This paragraph covers one TCR beta chain sequence. This sample was taken from a study of identical twins. One entry per CDR3 protein results from TCRdb running MiXCR on the 5' RACE reads. This sample has around 300,000 distinct CDR3 sequences, with less than 9% found just once. Germline lookup yields CDR1 MNHEY and CDR2 SVGAGI. The CDR3 runs 14 residues. V lost 0 bases and J lost 4, with 6 bases in between. The data also belong to a second study, concerning yellow fever vaccine responses in identical twins.

The chain carries TRBV6-5 and TRBJ2-2, with D maybe TRBD2 (6 bases). This TCR came from a woman aged 18-29 years in good health. The source material was memory (CD45RO+) T cells sorted from blood. As DNA, the CDR3 is TGTGCCAGCAGTTACTCGCGGGGCACCGGGGAGCTGTTTTTT. Encoded protein: CASSYSRGTGELFF.